This entry features one T cell receptor beta chain sequence. Its target is unknown. CDR3 length: 17 amino acids. J lost 2 bases, V lost 5 bases, and 11 bases had no gene match. Germline CDR1 LNHDA, CDR2 SQIVND (reference sequence). The PCR was carried out with 60 Vbeta primers and 13 Jbeta primers. This table comes from immunoSEQ multiplex PCR, and its TCRdb copy is limited to in-frame clones, with some not included. This repertoire shows 150,000 to 200,000 clones, roughly four fifths found once; its top ten account for about 1.9%. This sample is part of a study of cytomegalovirus exposure and HLA in healthy donors. Overall study findings and caveats: Most TCR beta V segments were productive about 87% or about 30% of the time in an earlier analysis.

The TCR sequence derives from a woman under 40 in good health and CMV-seropositive. The material sequenced was PBMCs. This rearrangement joins TRBV19 to TRBJ1-3; 8 nucleotides align to TRBD1. The CDR3 DNA sequence: TGTGCCAGTAGTCCGAGCGGACAGGGCGTCACTGGAAACACCATATATTTT. Its protein product is CASSPSGQGVTGNTIYF.